The 29 T cell receptor beta chains in this list originate from one sample, sequenced in a study of response to subunit inactivated influenza vaccine (dated by TCRdb to the late 2010s). Libraries were built with RT-PCR. The instrument was an Illumina HiSeq 2500. TCRdb cleaned the public reads at Q25 with fastp, built clones with MiXCR and kept in-frame beta chains. CDR3 protein sequences are deduplicated, and each keeps its most common genes and DNA. For this sample there are hundreds of thousands of distinct CDR3 sequences; 12% appear just once. The ten largest clones take up 9.5% to 13% of the sample. The source material was PBMCs from blood, sampled on the day of vaccination. Every receptor here comes from a man aged 50-60 years who received an inactivated influenza vaccine. Donor details come from another sample of the same person, matched by shared clones.

This clonotype was counted many times. The chain is built from TRBV2 and TRBJ1-1, with a possible D match to TRBD1 (5 bases). Germline lookup yields CDR1 SNHLY and CDR2 FYNNEI. V lost 10 bases to trimming and J lost 0 bases, with 12 bases between them. The CDR3 contains 13 residues. The CDR3 reads CATGRTLNTEAFF. CDR3 nucleotide sequence: TGTGCCACCGGAAGGACACTGAACACTGAAGCTTTCTTT. Together with reference TRBV2 and TRBJ1-1, the CDR3 gives the full variable domain: EPEVTQTPSHQVTQMGQEVILRCVPISNHLYFYWYRQILGQKVEFLVSFYNNEISEKSEIFDDQFSVERPDGSNFTLKIRSTKLEDSAMYFCATGRTLNTEAFFGQGTRLTVV.

There are a few counts of this clonotype. The chain carries TRBV10-3 and TRBJ2-2; D might be TRBD2 (6 bases). The length of the CDR3 is 17 residues. V was pared by 8 bases and J by 4 bases, with 23 bases between. Germline assignment: CDR1 ENHRY and CDR2 SYGVKD. The CDR3 nucleotides read TGTGCCATCGGAGGGCATAGGAGAAGTTCGAGCACCGGGGAGCTGTTTTTT. It is translated as CAIGGHRRSSSTGELFF.

The gene calls are TRBV6-1 and TRBJ1-6; no firm D call. Looked up from germline, CDR1 is MNHNS and CDR2 is SASEGT. V lost 7 bases, J lost 5 bases, and 18 bases lay in between. This CDR3 spans 16 amino acids. The CDR3 here is CASIKGRVFDNSPLHF. Here the CDR3 DNA reads TGTGCCAGCATCAAAGGGCGGGTCTTCGATAATTCACCCCTCCACTTT.

This clonotype turned up a few times. The chain joins TRBV19 to TRBJ1-1; no firm D call. The germline V gene has CDR1 LNHDA and CDR2 SQIVND (reference sequence). CDR3 length equals 13 residues. V was pared by 4 bases and J by 4 bases, with 10 bases between. CDR3 amino acids: CASSTPWGTEAFF. The CDR3 DNA reads TGTGCCAGTAGTACCCCCTGGGGCACTGAAGCTTTCTTT.

The genes are TRBV6-5 and TRBJ1-5; unclear D gene. Trimming took 2 bases from V and 1 from J, leaving 6 bases between them. Per germline, CDR1 MNHEY and CDR2 SVGAGI. The CDR3 runs 14 residues. The DNA for the CDR3 is TGTGCCAGCAGTTACCGGACCAGCAATCAGCCCCAGCATTTT. Encoded protein: CASSYRTSNQPQHF.

CDR3 DNA sequence: TGTGCCAGCAGCTTTCCGCAGGACTATGGCTACACCTTC. It encodes CASSFPQDYGYTF. This chain connects TRBV7-2 to TRBJ1-2; D unclear. Trimming took 3 bases from V and 3 from J, leaving 8 bases between them. This CDR3 has 13 residues. The germline gives CDR1 SGHTA, CDR2 FQGNSA.

This chain links TRBV2 with TRBJ2-3; possible D gene TRBD2, 5 bases. The germline V gene has CDR1 SNHLY and CDR2 FYNNEI. The CDR3 sequence is 18 residues long. The ends were cut back, 5 bases at V and 4 bases at J, with 25 bases in the middle. The CDR3 DNA is TGTGCCAGCAGTCCGAGCCGCGGGTTGGGGTGGAGCGCAGATACGCAGTATTTT. The encoded protein is CASSPSRGLGWSADTQYF.

This clonotype came up a few times. This may be a read error: a much more frequent sequence differs by one nucleotide. This chain joins TRBV12-3 or TRBV12-4 and TRBJ1-5; a possible D gene is TRBD1 (5 bases). Trimming left V 3 bases short and J 8 bases short, with 5 bases between. The CDR3 contains 11 residues. The DNA of the CDR3 is TGTGCCAGCAGTTTGGGGGAGCCCCAGCATTTT. Residues: CASSLGEPQHF.

This clonotype has a handful of counts. The genes are TRBV12-3 or TRBV12-4 and TRBJ1-5; D is unresolved. Deletions cut 3 bases from V and 1 base from J, with 16 bases between. This CDR3 comprises 17 residues. The CDR3 DNA reads TGTGCCAGCAGTTTTTCCCAGGCCCTACGCAGCAATCAGCCCCAGCATTTT. Residues: CASSFSQALRSNQPQHF.

The V gene is TRBV6-1, the J gene TRBJ2-7; 7 bases are a match to TRBD1. After removal of 6 bases from V and 2 bases from J, the junction contained 10 bases not matched to a gene. Germline V gives CDR1 MNHNS, CDR2 SASEGT. This CDR3 region has 15 residues. DNA for the CDR3: TGTGCCAGCAGCGAAAAATGGACAGGCCCCTACGAGCAGTACTTC. Protein sequence: CASSEKWTGPYEQYF.

The gene calls are TRBV28 and TRBJ1-5, with D tentatively TRBD1 (5 bases). Deletions cut 1 base from V and 4 bases from J, with 8 bases between. Looked up from germline, CDR1 is MDHEN and CDR2 is SYDVKM. CDR3 length: 14 amino acids. The CDR3 sequence is CASSLFRGNQPQHF. The CDR3 bases are TGTGCCAGCAGTTTATTCCGGGGGAATCAGCCCCAGCATTTT.

This clonotype appeared many times. The V and J genes are TRBV24-1 and TRBJ2-1; tentatively, D is TRBD2 (7 bases). There are 13 residues in the CDR3. V lost 9 bases and J lost 8, with 16 bases in between. Germline V CDR1 and CDR2: KGHDR, SFDVKD. The CDR3 reads CATGGLAEHEQFF. CDR3 sequence (DNA): TGTGCCACCGGGGGCCTAGCGGAACATGAGCAGTTCTTC.

This clonotype was observed a few times. J is TRBJ2-7 and V is TRBV11-2; D might be TRBD2 (5 bases). Deletions cut 5 bases from V and 3 bases from J, with 11 bases between. The CDR3 contains 13 residues. Germline loops: CDR1 SGHAT, CDR2 FQNNGV. This CDR3 is CASSVGGGYEQYF. The CDR3 nucleotides are TGTGCCAGCAGCGTAGGCGGAGGCTACGAGCAGTACTTC.

The sample holds a few counts of this clonotype. The chain recombines TRBV5-1 with TRBJ2-2; 7 bases agree with TRBD1. The V and J ends lost 0 bases and 4 bases, in that order; junction bases with no gene match: 6. CDR1 and CDR2 from the germline V gene are SGHRS and YFSETQ. The CDR3 contains 16 residues. CDR3 sequence (DNA): TGCGCCAGCAGCTTGGCTAAACAGGGGATCACCGGGGAGCTGTTTTTT. Translation: CASSLAKQGITGELFF.

The rearrangement uses TRBV5-1 and TRBJ1-1, with 9 bases identical to TRBD1. CDR1 is SGHRS, CDR2 YFSETQ, per germline. The CDR3 totals 18 residues. Unmatched junction bases numbered 14, after V lost 0 bases and J lost 5 bases. DNA of the CDR3: TGCGCCAGCAGCTTGGGTTTTGGACAGGGGAATAGATGGACTGAAGCTTTCTTT. Protein product: CASSLGFGQGNRWTEAFF.

This chain connects TRBV27 to TRBJ1-2, with 10 bases fitting TRBD1. The CDR3 has 13 residues. CDR1 is MNHEY and CDR2 is SMNVEV in the germline V gene (reference sequence). V lost 10 bases, J lost 5 bases, and 7 bases stayed unmatched. CDR3 sequence (DNA): TGTGCCACCCAGGGACAGGGGCGTTATGGCTACACCTTC. Its protein is CATQGQGRYGYTF.

V gene TRBV12-3 or TRBV12-4 combines with J gene TRBJ1-2; 7 nucleotides match TRBD1. The CDR3 contains 15 residues. Trimming removed 5 bases from V and 4 bases from J; junction bases left unmatched: 10. The CDR3 region is CASSLMAGGGYGYTF. Here the CDR3 DNA reads TGTGCCAGCAGTCTAATGGCAGGGGGAGGCTATGGCTACACCTTC.

This clonotype was counted a few times. The chain uses TRBV12-3 or TRBV12-4 and TRBJ2-3; D may correspond to TRBD1 or TRBD2 (6 bases each). The CDR3 is made up of 15 amino acids. Trimming removed 2 bases at V and 6 bases at J, with 15 bases between. This chain's CDR3 is CASSLSSRGGDTQYF. The DNA of the CDR3 is TGTGCCAGCAGTTTATCATCCAGGGGAGGCGATACGCAGTATTTT.

Only a few counts were recorded for this clonotype. The J gene is TRBJ2-7, the V gene TRBV5-1; 7 nucleotides align to TRBD1. Germline CDR1 SGHRS, CDR2 YFSETQ. The CDR3 is 15 amino acids. Trimming took 2 bases from V and 2 from J; bases not matched to a gene: 7. The CDR3, as DNA: TGCGCCAGCAGCTTCATTTCAGGGGGAACCTACGAGCAGTACTTC. This codes for CASSFISGGTYEQYF.

J is TRBJ2-2 and V is TRBV19; D possibly corresponds to TRBD1 (7 bases). The V gene's germline CDR1 is LNHDA and CDR2 SQIVND (reference sequence). The length of the CDR3 is 16 residues. CDR3 amino acids: CATRDSGRSNTGELFF. CDR3 sequence (DNA): TGTGCGACCCGGGACAGCGGGCGGTCGAACACCGGGGAGCTGTTTTTT.

The chain carries TRBV7-9 and TRBJ2-5, with a weak D call TRBD2 (5 bases). Per germline, CDR1 SEHNR and CDR2 FQNEAQ (reference sequence). V lost 5 bases, J lost 4 bases, and 14 bases lay in between. The CDR3 extends over 14 amino acids. Written as DNA, the CDR3 is TGTGCCAGCAGCCCCCCCCTTGGAGGAGAGACCCAGTACTTC. Amino acid sequence: CASSPPLGGETQYF. The full variable domain, with the rest looked up from reference TRBV7-9 and TRBJ2-5, is DTGVSQNPRHKITKRGQNVTFRCDPISEHNRLYWYRQTLGQGPEFLTYFQNEAQLEKSRLLSDRFSAERPKGSFSTLEIQRTEQGDSAMYLCASSPPLGGETQYFGPGTRLLVL.

Of note for this clonotype: Possible read error: a much larger clone is one base away. The V gene is TRBV14, the J gene TRBJ2-7, with D hard to call. The CDR3 length is 11 residues. The germline CDR1 and CDR2 sequences are SGHDN and FVKESK. The CDR3 bases are TGTGCCATCAGCAACGCCTACGAGCAGTACTTC. This encodes CAISNAYEQYF.

This clonotype was seen more than once but under ten times. This CDR3 is CSARPTVLYTDTQYF. CDR3 DNA: TGCAGTGCTAGGCCTACAGTTTTGTACACAGATACGCAGTATTTT. V and J are TRBV20-1 and TRBJ2-3; D gene unclear. The CDR3 sequence is 15 residues long. Trimming left V 3 bases short and J 2 bases short, with 15 bases between. Germline V gene data show CDR1 as DFQATT and CDR2 as SNEGSKA (reference sequence).

This clonotype turned up a few times. The V and J genes are TRBV9 and TRBJ2-1; D unclear. Germline values: CDR1 SGDLS, CDR2 YYNGEE. Trimming left V 4 bases short and J 8 bases short, with 10 bases between. This CDR3 is built from 12 residues. CDR3 sequence (DNA): TGTGCCAGCAGCACCCCTGGGCATGAGCAGTTCTTC. It yields the protein CASSTPGHEQFF.

This sequence joins TRBV7-3 and TRBJ2-1, with a possible D match to TRBD1 (6 bases). Germline CDR1 and CDR2: SGHTA and FQGTGA. The CDR3 length is 18 residues. V shed 6 bases and J shed 4 bases, with 25 bases lying between them. The CDR3 DNA follows: TGTGCCAGCAGTCTCCGCCATCTGACAGGAGGAACTTACAATGAGCAGTTCTTC. It translates to CASSLRHLTGGTYNEQFF.

The V call is TRBV7-9, the J call TRBJ2-7; 7 bases agree with TRBD1. The V segment lost 8 bases and the J segment 7 bases; nucleotides outside the gene matches: 11. The germline gives CDR1 SEHNR, CDR2 FQNEAQ (reference sequence). This CDR3 spans 13 amino acids. The DNA of the CDR3 is TGTGCCAGCGCACGTACAGGGGTGGGGGAGCAGTACTTC. Protein: CASARTGVGEQYF.

This clonotype was observed a few times. The rearrangement links TRBV4-3 to TRBJ2-1; D not resolved. V lost 0 bases, J lost 10 bases, and 4 bases lay in between. Germline V gene lookup returns CDR1 LGHNA and CDR2 YSLEER. The CDR3 runs 11 residues. The CDR3 here is CASSQDTEQFF. CDR3 bases: TGCGCCAGCAGCCAAGACACGGAGCAGTTCTTC.

This clonotype occurred many times. The chain has TRBV5-1 and TRBJ2-4, with 7 bases aligning to TRBD1. The CDR3 spans 14 residues. Germline lookup yields CDR1 SGHRS and CDR2 YFSETQ. V was clipped by 0 bases and J by 3 bases; unmatched bases: 0. CDR3 in amino acids: CASSLGDSKNIQYF. CDR3 nucleotide sequence: TGCGCCAGCAGCTTGGGGGACAGCAAAAACATTCAGTACTTC.

This clonotype was seen a handful of times. The chain links TRBV6-1 to TRBJ1-5; no clear D gene. Germline-derived CDR1 and CDR2 are MNHNS and SASEGT. This CDR3 region has 14 residues. Trimming shortened V by 3 bases and J by 1 base, and 7 bases separated the two germline ends. The chain's CDR3 is CASSETRSNQPQHF. CDR3 in DNA: TGTGCCAGCAGTGAGACCCGGAGCAATCAGCCCCAGCATTTT.